The subject of this entry is one TCR beta chain. One entry per CDR3 protein, called by TCRdb with MiXCR from the PCR reads. Among about 510,000 distinct CDR3 sequences listed, about 25% were seen once. This CDR3 is built from 14 residues. Trimming removed 7 bases at V and 5 bases at J, with 17 bases between. CDR1 and CDR2 (germline): MNHEY, SMNVEV (reference sequence). This sample was included in a study of molecular identifiers for immune sequencing clone quantification. The sample comprised naive CD8+ T cells from blood, with Jurkat cell RNA spiked in. Documented subset: FACS-sorted CD8+CD4-CCR7+CD45RA+ naive T cells. The rearrangement uses TRBV27 and TRBJ1-2; D might be TRBD1 (5 bases). The sequence derives from a human donor in good health. Some libraries in this study had Jurkat cell RNA spiked in. DNA for the CDR3: TGTGCCAGCAAGGCGGCAGGGAATCAATATGGCTACACCTTC. Encoded protein: CASKAAGNQYGYTF.